A selection of T cell receptor beta chains follows, all from one sample in a study of T-cell reconstitution after alpha-beta-depleted transplantation in children. TCRdb ran MiXCR on the PCR reads and lists one entry per CDR3 protein. In the table there are some 500,000 distinct CDR3 sequences, about 18% of which are singletons. The material was PBMCs from the stem cell graft donor, obtained from the stem cell graft. The source of these receptors is a human donor who donated a stem cell graft to a child with acute lymphoblastic leukemia. Both conserved end residues are part of each CDR3. Clone size is not always given. Where it is, it says once, few, many or a class for expanded clones.

few TRBJ1-1 TRBV27 CASSLSKGVGAFF
- TRBJ1-2 TRBV12-3/TRBV12-4 CASSFHRGLNGYTF
few TRBJ1-1 TRBV7-2 CASSRQGAVTEAFF
few TRBJ2-7 TRBV20-1 CSAREGDPYEQYF
- TRBJ2-7 TRBV2 CASSISPPQYF
- TRBJ2-3 TRBV12-3/TRBV12-4 CASSNLDYTDTQYF
few TRBJ1-2 TRBV27 CASSPRDRGLGYTF
few TRBJ1-2 TRBV18 CASSPSARNYGYTF
- TRBJ2-3 TRBV12-3/TRBV12-4 CASSLTWGDTQYF
many TRBJ2-3 TRBV5-5 CASSLKGSGASTDTQYF
few TRBJ2-6 TRBV12-3/TRBV12-4 CASSFQAGANVLTF
few TRBJ2-7 TRBV5-6 CASSGTGGDEQYF
few TRBJ2-3 TRBV6-4 CASSEAGATDTQYF
- TRBJ2-3 TRBV12-5 CASGWSLAVTDTQYF
few TRBJ1-1 TRBV18 CASSPPGVSNTEAFF
few TRBJ1-2 TRBV3-1 CASSQDGSVYGYTF
- TRBJ2-7 TRBV19 CASSMGSGRTYEQYF
few TRBJ2-1 TRBV7-6 CASSLASGTHLYNEQFF
- TRBJ2-1 TRBV5-1 CASSLAGLAGKNEQFF
- TRBJ2-1 TRBV19 CASSKGWQTGEQFF
few TRBJ1-1 TRBV20-1 CSARGTGYGGEAFF
few TRBJ1-1 TRBV27 CASSSGQGAGEAFF
once TRBJ2-7 TRBV5-1 CASSRVYDYEQYF
- TRBJ1-2 TRBV29-1 CSGDRGGDGYTF
- TRBJ2-5 TRBV20-1 CSASPPRSQETQYF
few TRBJ2-2 TRBV29-1 CSATGVNTGELFF
- TRBJ2-7 TRBV29-1 CSVEERLGGAYEQYF
few TRBJ2-7 TRBV5-5 CASSVTPLRSYEQYF
- TRBJ2-4 TRBV12-3/TRBV12-4 CASTNPERSKNIQYF
- TRBJ2-7 TRBV13 CASSSPSTQGAYEQYF
- TRBJ2-3 TRBV7-3 CASSPGDFSTDTQYF
few TRBJ2-7 TRBV4-1 CASSQELPDDFGVEQYF
few TRBJ2-2 TRBV7-2 CASSPWRRPNTGELFF
few TRBJ2-7 TRBV5-1 CASSRTGGGTNEQYF
- TRBJ1-4 TRBV27 CASKVLDRGLNEKLFF
few TRBJ2-7 TRBV16 CARLSGPPYEQYF
- TRBJ2-1 TRBV19 CASTTGLAGATDNEQFF
many TRBJ1-1 TRBV11-2 CASSPGTGKRGTEAFF
- TRBJ1-3 TRBV24-1 CATSDPESGNTIYF
- TRBJ2-2 TRBV20-1 CSGSKYETGELFF
- TRBJ1-1 TRBV5-6 CASSPPTALTEAFF
few TRBJ2-1 TRBV4-1 CASSPIVGGGVENEQFF
many TRBJ1-1 TRBV5-1 CASSLVLSGQKAFF
- TRBJ2-4 TRBV5-6 CASSLKGMVNIQYF
few TRBJ2-1 TRBV11-2 CASSLDRRGQFF
few TRBJ2-1 TRBV4-1 CASSQWGTGAYNEQFF
few TRBJ1-2 TRBV3-1 CASSPSGDHGYTF
- TRBJ1-1 TRBV12-3/TRBV12-4 CASSLGKGWDTEAFF
few TRBJ2-7 TRBV5-6 CASRQGQGHEQYF
- TRBJ2-7 TRBV20-1 CSATPTGLAGIYEQYF
few TRBJ2-3 TRBV5-1 CASSHDLSTDTQYF
- TRBJ1-1 TRBV5-1 CASSLGGNAEAFF
- TRBJ2-7 TRBV18 CASSGQPFYEQYF
- TRBJ1-2 TRBV29-1 CSVLIPDRVDGYTF
- TRBJ2-5 TRBV6-5 CASSYSTPGTRVRETQYF